The T cell receptor beta chain under discussion was sequenced for a study of lymphopenia after photon versus proton radiotherapy. Study outcomes and limitations: Authors raise, but do not show, better survival with proton therapy. A bigger post-nadir fall in TCR diversity correlated inversely with survival time in deceased patients.

As to this clone: No antigen is known for it.

Assay: immunoSEQ multiplex PCR; the TCRdb copy retains only in-frame clones and omits some. The sample lists tens of thousands of clones, approximately 84% occurring once. Germline V gives CDR1 GTSNPN, CDR2 SVGIG (reference sequence). The CDR3 runs to 13 residues. V lost 1 base and J 4 bases, leaving 10 bases between the germline ends. The sequenced sample was peripheral blood, obtained from a patient treated with proton-based radiotherapy. This TCR came from a man between 60 and 70 years old with pancreatic cancer. The chain joins TRBV30 to TRBJ1-1, with D possibly matching TRBD1 (5 bases). DNA for the CDR3: TGTGCCTGGAGTGGCGGGGCCGGCACTGAAGCTTTCTTT. This sequence encodes CAWSGGAGTEAFF. Full variable domain (remainder filled in from reference TRBV30 and TRBJ1-1): SQTIHQWPATLVQPVGSPLSLECTVEGTSNPNLYWYRQAAGRGLQLLFYSVGIGQISSEVPQNLSASRPQDRQFILSSKKLLLSDSGFYLCAWSGGAGTEAFFGQGTRLTVV.